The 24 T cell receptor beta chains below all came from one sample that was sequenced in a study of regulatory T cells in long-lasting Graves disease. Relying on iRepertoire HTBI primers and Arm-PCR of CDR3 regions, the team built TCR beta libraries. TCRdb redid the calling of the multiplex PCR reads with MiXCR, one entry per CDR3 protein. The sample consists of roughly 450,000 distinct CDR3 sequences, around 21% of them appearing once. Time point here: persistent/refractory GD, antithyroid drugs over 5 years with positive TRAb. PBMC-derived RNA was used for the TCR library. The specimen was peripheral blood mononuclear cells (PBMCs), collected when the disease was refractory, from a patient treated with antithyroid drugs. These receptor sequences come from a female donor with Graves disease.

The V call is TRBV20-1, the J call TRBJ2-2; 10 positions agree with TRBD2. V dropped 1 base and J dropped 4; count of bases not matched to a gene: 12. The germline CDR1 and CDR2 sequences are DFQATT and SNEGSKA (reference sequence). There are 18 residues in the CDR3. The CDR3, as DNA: TGCAGTGCTAGAGCCCCCCGGGCTAGCGGGGGACGCACCGGGGAGCTGTTTTTT. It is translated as CSARAPRASGGRTGELFF.

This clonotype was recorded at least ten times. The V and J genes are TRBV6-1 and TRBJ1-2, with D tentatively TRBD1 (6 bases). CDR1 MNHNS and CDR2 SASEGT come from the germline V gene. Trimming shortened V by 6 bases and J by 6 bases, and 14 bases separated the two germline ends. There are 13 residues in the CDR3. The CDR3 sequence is CASSRGQTHGYTF. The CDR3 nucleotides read TGTGCCAGCAGCCGCGGACAGACTCATGGCTACACCTTC.

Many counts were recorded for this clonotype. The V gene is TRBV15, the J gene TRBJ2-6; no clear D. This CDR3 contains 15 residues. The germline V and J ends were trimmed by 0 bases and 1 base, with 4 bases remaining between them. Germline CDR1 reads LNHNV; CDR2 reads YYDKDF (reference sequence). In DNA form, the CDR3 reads TGTGCCACCAGCAGAGAGAGTTCTGGGGCCAACGTCCTGACTTTC. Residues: CATSRESSGANVLTF.

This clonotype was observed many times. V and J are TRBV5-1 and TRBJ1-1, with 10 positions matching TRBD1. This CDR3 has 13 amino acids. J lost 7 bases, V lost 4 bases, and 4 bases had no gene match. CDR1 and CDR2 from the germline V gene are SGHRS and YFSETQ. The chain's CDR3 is CASSGTGAVEAFF. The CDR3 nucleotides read TGCGCCAGCAGCGGGACAGGGGCCGTTGAAGCTTTCTTT.

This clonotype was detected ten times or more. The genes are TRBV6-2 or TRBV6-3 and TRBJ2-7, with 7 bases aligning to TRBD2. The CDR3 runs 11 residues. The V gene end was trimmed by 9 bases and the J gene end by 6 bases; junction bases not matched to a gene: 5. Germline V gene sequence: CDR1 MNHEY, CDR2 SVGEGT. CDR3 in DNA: TGTGCCAGTCGGGACTACGGCGAGCAGTACTTC. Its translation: CASRDYGEQYF.

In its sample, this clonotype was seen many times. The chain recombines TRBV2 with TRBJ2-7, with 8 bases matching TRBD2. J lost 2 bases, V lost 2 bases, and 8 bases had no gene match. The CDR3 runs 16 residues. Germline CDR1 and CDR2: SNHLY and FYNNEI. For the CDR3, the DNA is TGTGCCAGCAGTGAAAGTCAGCGGGAGCCAACCTACGAGCAGTACTTC. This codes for CASSESQREPTYEQYF.

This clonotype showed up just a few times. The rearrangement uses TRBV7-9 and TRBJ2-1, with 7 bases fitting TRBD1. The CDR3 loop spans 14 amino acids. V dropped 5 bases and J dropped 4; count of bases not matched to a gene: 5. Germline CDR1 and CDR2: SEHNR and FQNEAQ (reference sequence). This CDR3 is CASSIPRGYNEQFF. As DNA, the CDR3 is TGTGCCAGCAGCATCCCCAGGGGGTACAATGAGCAGTTCTTC.

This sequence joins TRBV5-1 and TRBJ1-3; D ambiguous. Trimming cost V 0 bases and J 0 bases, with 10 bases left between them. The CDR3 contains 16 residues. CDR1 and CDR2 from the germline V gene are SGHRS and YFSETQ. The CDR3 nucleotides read TGCGCCAGCAGCTTGGGTCTTCGGGACTCTGGAAACACCATATATTTT. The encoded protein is CASSLGLRDSGNTIYF.

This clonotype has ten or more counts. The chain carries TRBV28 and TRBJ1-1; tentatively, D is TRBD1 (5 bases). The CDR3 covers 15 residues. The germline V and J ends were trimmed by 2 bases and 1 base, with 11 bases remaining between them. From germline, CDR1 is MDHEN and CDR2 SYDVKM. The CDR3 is CASSLMAGTNTEAFF. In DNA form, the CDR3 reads TGTGCCAGCAGTTTAATGGCAGGGACGAACACTGAAGCTTTCTTT. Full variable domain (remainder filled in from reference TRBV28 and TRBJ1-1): DVKVTQSSRYLVKRTGEKVFLECVQDMDHENMFWYRQDPGLGLRLIYFSYDVKMKEKGDIPEGYSVSREKKERFSLILESASTNQTSMYLCASSLMAGTNTEAFFGQGTRLTVV.

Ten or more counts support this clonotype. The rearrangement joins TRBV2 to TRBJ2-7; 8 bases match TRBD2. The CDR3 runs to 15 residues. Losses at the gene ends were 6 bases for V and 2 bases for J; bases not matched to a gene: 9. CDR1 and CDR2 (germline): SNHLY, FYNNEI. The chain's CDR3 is CASSSTSESPYEQYF. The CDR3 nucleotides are TGTGCCAGCAGCTCGACTAGCGAAAGCCCCTACGAGCAGTACTTC.

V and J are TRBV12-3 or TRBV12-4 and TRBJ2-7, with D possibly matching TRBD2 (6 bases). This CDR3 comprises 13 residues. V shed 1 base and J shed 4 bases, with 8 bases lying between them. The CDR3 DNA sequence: TGTGCCAGCAGTTTAGTACGGGAGTACGAGCAGTACTTC. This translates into CASSLVREYEQYF.

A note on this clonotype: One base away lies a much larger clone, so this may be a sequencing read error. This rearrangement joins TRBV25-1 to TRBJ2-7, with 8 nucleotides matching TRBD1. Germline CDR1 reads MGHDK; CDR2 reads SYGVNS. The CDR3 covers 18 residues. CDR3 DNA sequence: TGTGCCAGCAGTGAAGGAGCCCAGGGGGCAGCGAGCTCCTACGAGCAGCACTTC. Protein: CASSEGAQGAASSYEQHF.

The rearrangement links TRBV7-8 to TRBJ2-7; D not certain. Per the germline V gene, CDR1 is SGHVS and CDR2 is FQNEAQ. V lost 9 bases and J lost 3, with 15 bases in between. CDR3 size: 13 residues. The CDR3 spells CASLVAENYEQYF. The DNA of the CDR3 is TGTGCCAGTTTAGTAGCAGAGAACTACGAGCAGTACTTC.

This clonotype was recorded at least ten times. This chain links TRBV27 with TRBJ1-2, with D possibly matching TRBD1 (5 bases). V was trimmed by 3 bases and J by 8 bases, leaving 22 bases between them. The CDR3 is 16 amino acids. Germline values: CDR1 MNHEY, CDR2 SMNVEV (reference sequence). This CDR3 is CASSLEGTRSGQGYTF. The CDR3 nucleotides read TGTGCCAGCAGTTTGGAGGGGACCCGGAGTGGTCAAGGCTACACCTTC.

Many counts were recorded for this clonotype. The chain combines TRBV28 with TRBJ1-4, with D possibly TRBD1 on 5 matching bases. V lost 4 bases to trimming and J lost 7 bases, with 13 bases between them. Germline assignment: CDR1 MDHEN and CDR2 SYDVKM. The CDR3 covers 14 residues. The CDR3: CASSSGTVVEKLFF. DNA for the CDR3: TGTGCCAGCAGTTCCGGGACGGTTGTTGAAAAACTGTTTTTT.

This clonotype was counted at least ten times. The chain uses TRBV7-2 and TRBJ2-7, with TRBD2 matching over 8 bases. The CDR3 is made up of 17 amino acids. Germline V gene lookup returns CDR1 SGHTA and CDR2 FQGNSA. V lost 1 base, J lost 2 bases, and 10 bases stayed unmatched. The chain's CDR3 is CASSLVSSGYPPYEQYF. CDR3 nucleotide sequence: TGTGCCAGCAGCTTAGTATCTAGCGGGTACCCCCCCTACGAGCAGTACTTC.

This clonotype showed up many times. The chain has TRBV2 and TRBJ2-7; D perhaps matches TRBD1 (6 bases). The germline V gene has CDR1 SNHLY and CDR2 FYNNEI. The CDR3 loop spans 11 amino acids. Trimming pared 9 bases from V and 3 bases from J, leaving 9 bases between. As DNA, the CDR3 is TGTGCCAGTGTAGGGGGCTACGAGCAGTACTTC. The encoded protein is CASVGGYEQYF. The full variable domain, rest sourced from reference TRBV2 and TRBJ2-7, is EPEVTQTPSHQVTQMGQEVILRCVPISNHLYFYWYRQILGQKVEFLVSFYNNEISEKSEIFDDQFSVERPDGSNFTLKIRSTKLEDSAMYFCASVGGYEQYFGPGTRLTVT.

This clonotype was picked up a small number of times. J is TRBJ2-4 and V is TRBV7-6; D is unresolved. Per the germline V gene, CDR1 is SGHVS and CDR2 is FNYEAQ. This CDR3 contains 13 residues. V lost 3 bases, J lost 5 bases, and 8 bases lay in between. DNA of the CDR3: TGTGCCAGCAGCTTGGGCAGCCAAAACATTCAGTACTTC. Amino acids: CASSLGSQNIQYF.

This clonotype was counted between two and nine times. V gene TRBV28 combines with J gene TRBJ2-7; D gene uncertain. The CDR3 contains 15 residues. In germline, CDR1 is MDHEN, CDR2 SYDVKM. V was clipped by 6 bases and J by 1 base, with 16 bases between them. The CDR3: CASRPWTRGSYEQYF. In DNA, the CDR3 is TGTGCCAGCAGACCCTGGACGCGCGGATCCTACGAGCAGTACTTC.

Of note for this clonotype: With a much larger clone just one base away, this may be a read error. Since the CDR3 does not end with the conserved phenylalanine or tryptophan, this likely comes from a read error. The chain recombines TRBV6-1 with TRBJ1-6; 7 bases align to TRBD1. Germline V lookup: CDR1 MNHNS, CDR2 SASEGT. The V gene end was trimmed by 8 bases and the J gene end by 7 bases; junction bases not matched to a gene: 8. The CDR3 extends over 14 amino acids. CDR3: CASGSGTDNSPLHL. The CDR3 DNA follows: TGTGCCAGCGGCTCCGGGACAGACAATTCACCCCTCCACCTT.

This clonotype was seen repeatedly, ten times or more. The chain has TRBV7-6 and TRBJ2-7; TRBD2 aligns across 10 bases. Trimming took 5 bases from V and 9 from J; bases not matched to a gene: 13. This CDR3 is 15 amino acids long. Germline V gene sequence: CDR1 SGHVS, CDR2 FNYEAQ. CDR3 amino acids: CASSASGSLISGQYF. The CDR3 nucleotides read TGTGCCAGCAGCGCTAGCGGGAGCCTTATTAGCGGGCAGTACTTC.

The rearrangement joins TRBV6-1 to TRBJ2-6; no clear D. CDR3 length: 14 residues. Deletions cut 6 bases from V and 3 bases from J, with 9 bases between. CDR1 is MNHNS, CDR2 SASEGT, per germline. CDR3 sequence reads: CASSGWDGANVLTF. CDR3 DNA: TGTGCCAGCAGCGGGTGGGATGGGGCCAACGTCCTGACTTTC.

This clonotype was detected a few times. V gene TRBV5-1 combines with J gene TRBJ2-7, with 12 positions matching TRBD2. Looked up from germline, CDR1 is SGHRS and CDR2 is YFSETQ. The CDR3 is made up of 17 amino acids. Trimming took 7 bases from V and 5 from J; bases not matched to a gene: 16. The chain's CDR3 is CASQLGLAGRHQNEQYF. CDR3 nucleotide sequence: TGCGCCAGCCAACTTGGACTAGCGGGACGCCATCAAAACGAGCAGTACTTC.

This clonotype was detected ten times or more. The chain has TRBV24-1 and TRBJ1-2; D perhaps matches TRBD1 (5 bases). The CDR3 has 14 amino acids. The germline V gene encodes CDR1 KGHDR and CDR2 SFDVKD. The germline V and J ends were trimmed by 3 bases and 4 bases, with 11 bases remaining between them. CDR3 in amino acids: CATSDSRDSYGYTF. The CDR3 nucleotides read TGTGCCACCAGTGATAGCAGGGATTCCTATGGCTACACCTTC.